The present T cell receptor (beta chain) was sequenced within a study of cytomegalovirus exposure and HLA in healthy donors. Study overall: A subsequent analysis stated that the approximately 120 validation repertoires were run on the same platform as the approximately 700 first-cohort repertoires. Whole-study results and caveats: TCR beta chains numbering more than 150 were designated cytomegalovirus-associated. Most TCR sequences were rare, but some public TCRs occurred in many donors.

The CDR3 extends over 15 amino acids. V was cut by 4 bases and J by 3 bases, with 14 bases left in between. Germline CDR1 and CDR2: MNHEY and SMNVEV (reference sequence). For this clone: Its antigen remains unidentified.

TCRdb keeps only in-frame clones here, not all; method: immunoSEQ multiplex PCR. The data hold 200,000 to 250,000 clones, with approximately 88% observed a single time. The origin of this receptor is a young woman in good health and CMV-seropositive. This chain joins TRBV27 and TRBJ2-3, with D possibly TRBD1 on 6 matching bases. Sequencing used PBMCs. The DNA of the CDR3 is TGTGCCAGCAGTTCATACATGGGGGCGACAGATACGCAGTATTTT. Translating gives CASSSYMGATDTQYF.